This is a list of T cell receptor beta chains from one sample in a study of T cell changes during pregnancy in multiple sclerosis. TCRdb keeps only in-frame clones here, not all; method: immunoSEQ multiplex PCR. This table holds tens of thousands of clones, around 92% found once. This sample comprised peripheral blood, obtained in the third trimester of pregnancy. Every receptor here comes from a female donor in good health, enrolled as a control in a pregnancy study. Both conserved end residues are part of each CDR3. Fields, in order: CDR3 protein, CDR3 DNA, J gene, clone size, D gene, V gene. D genes are given only for firm matches. The listing skips clone size in some rows; elsewhere it reads once, few, many or a size class.

CASNPRGGRIGGYTF | TGTGCCAGCAACCCCCGGGGGGGACGCATCGGCGGCTACACCTTC | TRBJ1-2 | NA | NA | TRBV28
CSVDPTGTPSNYGYTF | TGCAGCGTTGACCCGACAGGAACCCCCTCTAACTATGGCTACACCTTC | TRBJ1-2 | NA | NA | TRBV29-1
CASSPGQGDNEQFF | TGTGCCAGCAGCCCCGGACAGGGGGACAATGAGCAGTTCTTC | TRBJ2-1 | NA | TRBD1 | TRBV7-3
CASSRGGLVFSGNTIYF | TGCGCCAGCAGCCGAGGGGGTTTAGTATTCTCTGGAAACACCATATATTTT | TRBJ1-3 | NA | NA | TRBV4-1
CASSLVQGSGADGRLFF | TGTGCCAGCAGCTTAGTGCAGGGGAGCGGTGCGGATGGCAGACTGTTTTTT | TRBJ1-4 | NA | NA | TRBV11-2
CASSTDRGNTDTQYF | TGTGCCAGCAGTACGGACAGGGGTAATACAGATACGCAGTATTTT | TRBJ2-3 | NA | TRBD1 | TRBV6-5
CASSNGGTDTQYF | TGCGCCAGCAGCAACGGGGGCACAGATACGCAGTATTTT | TRBJ2-3 | NA | NA | TRBV10-2
CASSKGAGEYHEQYF | TGCGCCAGCAGCAAAGGGGCAGGGGAGTATCACGAGCAGTACTTC | TRBJ2-7 | NA | NA | TRBV4-3
CASSHGQDNEQFF | TGTGCCAGCAGCCACGGACAGGACAATGAGCAGTTCTTC | TRBJ2-1 | NA | TRBD1 | TRBV6-5
CATRQGIYYEQYF | TGTGCCACCAGACAGGGGATATACTACGAGCAGTACTTC | TRBJ2-7 | NA | TRBD1 | TRBV2
CASRDSGYNEQFF | TGTGCCAGCCGGGACAGCGGATACAATGAGCAGTTCTTC | TRBJ2-1 | NA | TRBD1 | TRBV2
CASSQDGTGGAETQYF | TGTGCCAGCAGCCAAGATGGGACAGGGGGCGCAGAGACCCAGTACTTC | TRBJ2-5 | NA | TRBD1 | TRBV4-2
CASSLGDRGAYNSPLHF | TGCGCCAGCAGCTTGGGGGACAGGGGCGCCTATAATTCACCCCTCCACTTT | TRBJ1-6 | once | TRBD1 | TRBV5-1
CASSSRTSGQYQETQYF | TGTGCCAGCAGCTCACGGACTAGCGGCCAGTACCAAGAGACCCAGTACTTC | TRBJ2-5 | NA | TRBD2 | TRBV7-7
CASSLDSQETQYF | TGTGCCAGCAGTCTCGACAGCCAAGAGACCCAGTACTTC | TRBJ2-5 | NA | NA | TRBV7-9
CASSLSAGPNYGYTF | TGTGCCAGCAGCTTAAGTGCGGGACCTAACTATGGCTACACCTTC | TRBJ1-2 | NA | NA | TRBV7-3
CASRTSGYEQYF | TGTGCCAGCAGAACTAGCGGGTACGAGCAGTACTTC | TRBJ2-7 | NA | TRBD2 | TRBV28
CASRTYTDYGYTF | TGTGCCAGCAGAACGTACACCGACTATGGCTACACCTTC | TRBJ1-2 | NA | NA | TRBV28
CASSSGVGREQYF | TGTGCCAGCAGTTCGGGGGTCGGACGCGAGCAGTACTTC | TRBJ2-7 | NA | NA | TRBV27
CASSEDRATNEKLFF | TGTGCCAGCAGCGAGGACAGAGCAACTAATGAAAAACTGTTTTTT | TRBJ1-4 | NA | NA | TRBV2
CASSLAGTDTQYF | TGCGCCAGCAGCTTGGCAGGCACAGATACGCAGTATTTT | TRBJ2-3 | NA | NA | TRBV5-1